Following are 21 T cell receptor beta chains from one sample sequenced in a study of CXCR3-negative and CXCR3-positive naive CD8 T cells. UMI labels and 5' RACE were used to prepare the TRB cDNA libraries. After re-calling the 5' RACE reads, TCRdb lists one entry per CDR3 protein, DNA absent. The table counts over 80,000 distinct CDR3 sequences; about 1.4% lies in the top ten. The sample taken for sequencing was naive CXCR3- CD8+ T cells from blood. The subset denotes: CD45RO-CCR7+CD27+CD95- naive CD8+ T cells lacking CXCR3 (TNR3-). These receptors were collected from a human donor in good health. Some clones in this sample may be carry-over from other donors' samples.

This chain joins TRBV3-1 and TRBJ2-1; with no DNA, the TCRdb D assignment of TRBD2 cannot be verified. There are 18 residues in the CDR3. The germline V gene encodes CDR1 LGHDT and CDR2 YNNKEL (reference sequence). The CDR3 loop reads CASSQEDSGLVGDNEQFF.

The chain uses TRBV6-2 or TRBV6-3 and TRBJ2-7; TCRdb's D call of TRBD1 is untestable without DNA. CDR1 and CDR2 from the germline V gene are MNHEY and SVGEGT. The CDR3 is 17 amino acids. CDR3 amino acids: CASSETFGQPTPYEQYF.

The chain is built from TRBV28 and TRBJ1-5. Germline values: CDR1 MDHEN, CDR2 SYDVKM. The CDR3 extends over 15 amino acids. CDR3 protein: CASTARWVPNQPQHF.

This sequence joins TRBV12-3 or TRBV12-4 and TRBJ2-7; without DNA, the TCRdb call of TRBD1 cannot be checked. The length of the CDR3 is 14 residues. This chain's CDR3 is CASCETGETHEQYF.

The chain links TRBV25-1 to TRBJ2-7; the D call of TRBD1 rests on TCRdb alone, since no DNA is present to check it. There are 18 residues in the CDR3. Germline V CDR1 and CDR2: MGHDK, SYGVNS. The CDR3 spells CASSEYFAGTGESYEQYF.

The J gene is TRBJ2-1, the V gene TRBV29-1; TCRdb calls TRBD2, which cannot be checked without DNA. Germline CDR1 SQVTM, CDR2 ANQGSEA. The CDR3 is 12 residues long. CDR3 in amino acids: CSVVASGSEQFF.

The V call is TRBV11-2, the J call TRBJ2-3; TCRdb lists TRBD1, though no DNA is available to test this call. The CDR3 length is 13 residues. Germline V gene sequence: CDR1 SGHAT, CDR2 FQNNGV. This CDR3 reads CASRGQGTDTQYF.

The chain has TRBV7-9 and TRBJ2-5. CDR3 size: 16 residues. Germline lookup yields CDR1 SEHNR and CDR2 FQNEAQ (reference sequence). The CDR3 is CASSREQNTPKETQYF.

J is TRBJ2-7 and V is TRBV7-9. Germline CDR1 reads SEHNR; CDR2 reads FQNEAQ (reference sequence). CDR3 length: 14 residues. The CDR3 loop reads CASTDADIPYEQYF.

The chain's CDR3 is CASSPLLGGGYEQYF. This sequence joins TRBV6-2 or TRBV6-3 and TRBJ2-7; TCRdb's assignment of TRBD1 cannot be checked, as there is no DNA. Germline V gives CDR1 MNHEY, CDR2 SVGEGT. This CDR3 spans 15 amino acids.

The chain combines TRBV28 with TRBJ2-5; as DNA is missing, the TRBD1 call by TCRdb cannot be tested. In germline, CDR1 is MDHEN, CDR2 SYDVKM. The CDR3 consists of 15 residues. The CDR3 spells CASRRSPDRQETQYF. Supplemented by reference TRBV28 and TRBJ2-5, the full variable domain reads DVKVTQSSRYLVKRTGEKVFLECVQDMDHENMFWYRQDPGLGLRLIYFSYDVKMKEKGDIPEGYSVSREKKERFSLILESASTNQTSMYLCASRRSPDRQETQYFGPGTRLLVL.

The V and J genes are TRBV6-5 and TRBJ2-7. The CDR3 spans 13 residues. The germline CDR1 and CDR2 sequences are MNHEY and SVGAGI. CDR3 sequence: CASSDIVSYEQYF.

The chain recombines TRBV4-1 with TRBJ2-5; the TRBD1 assignment by TCRdb is unverifiable without DNA. Germline values: CDR1 MGHRA, CDR2 YSYEKL. This CDR3 is 18 amino acids long. CDR3 residues: CASSQSAGGQGSQETQYF.

The chain employs TRBV27 and TRBJ2-7; TCRdb picks TRBD2, but there is no DNA to check that call. CDR1 and CDR2 (germline): MNHEY, SMNVEV (reference sequence). The CDR3 loop spans 13 amino acids. The CDR3 protein is CASSLTSRYEQYF.

The chain recombines TRBV20-1 with TRBJ2-1; TCRdb lists TRBD1, though no DNA is available to test this call. The CDR3 loop spans 15 amino acids. Germline V gives CDR1 DFQATT, CDR2 SNEGSKA (reference sequence). CDR3 sequence reads: CSARDPAQGSDEQFF.

The chain joins TRBV14 to TRBJ2-7; the TCRdb D gene call, TRBD1, has no DNA to confirm it. The CDR3 length is 16 residues. CDR1 SGHDN and CDR2 FVKESK come from the germline V gene. The CDR3 protein is CASSQVGGGYSYEQYF.

The chain links TRBV9 to TRBJ2-5. The germline gives CDR1 SGDLS, CDR2 YYNGEE. This CDR3 comprises 14 residues. CDR3 in amino acids: CASSVAEPGETQYF. The whole variable domain, remainder taken from reference TRBV9 and TRBJ2-5, is DSGVTQTPKHLITATGQRVTLRCSPRSGDLSVYWYQQSLDQGLQFLIQYYNGEERAKGNILERFSAQQFPDLHSELNLSSLELGDSALYFCASSVAEPGETQYFGPGTRLLVL.

The chain couples TRBV9 to TRBJ2-2; absent DNA, TCRdb's TRBD2 call cannot be checked. CDR1 is SGDLS and CDR2 is YYNGEE in the germline V gene. The CDR3 runs to 17 residues. CDR3: CASSAFREVTLTGELFF.

The rearrangement joins TRBV28 to TRBJ2-1. This CDR3 region has 13 residues. The germline CDR1 and CDR2 sequences are MDHEN and SYDVKM. CDR3 in amino acids: CASRGPSYNEQFF.

The V gene is TRBV20-1, the J gene TRBJ2-1. Germline lookup yields CDR1 DFQATT and CDR2 SNEGSKA (reference sequence). The CDR3 sequence is 13 residues long. Here the CDR3 reads CSARSILGNEQFF.

The gene calls are TRBV7-9 and TRBJ2-3. Per the germline V gene, CDR1 is SEHNR and CDR2 is FQNEAQ (reference sequence). The CDR3 has 14 amino acids. The CDR3 sequence: CASSLVASTDTQYF.